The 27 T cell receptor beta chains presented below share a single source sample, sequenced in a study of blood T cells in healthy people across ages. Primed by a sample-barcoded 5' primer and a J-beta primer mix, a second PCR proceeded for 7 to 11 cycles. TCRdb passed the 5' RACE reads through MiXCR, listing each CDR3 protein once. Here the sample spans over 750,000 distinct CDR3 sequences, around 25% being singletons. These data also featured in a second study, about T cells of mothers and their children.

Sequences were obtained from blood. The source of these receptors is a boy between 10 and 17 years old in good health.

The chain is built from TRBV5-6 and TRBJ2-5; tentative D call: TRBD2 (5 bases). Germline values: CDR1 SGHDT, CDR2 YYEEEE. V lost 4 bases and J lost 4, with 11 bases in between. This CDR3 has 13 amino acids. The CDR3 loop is CASSPIEGETQYF. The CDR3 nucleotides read TGTGCCAGCAGCCCCATCGAGGGAGAGACCCAGTACTTC.

The CDR3 region has the DNA TGTGCCAGCAGCGCGTCCACTTTAAGTCTGGACACCGGGGAGCTGTTTTTT. This translates into CASSASTLSLDTGELFF. The V gene is TRBV9, the J gene TRBJ2-2; D gene unclear. This CDR3 comprises 17 residues. Germline CDR1 and CDR2: SGDLS and YYNGEE. Trimming stripped 3 bases from V and 3 bases from J, with 18 bases between.

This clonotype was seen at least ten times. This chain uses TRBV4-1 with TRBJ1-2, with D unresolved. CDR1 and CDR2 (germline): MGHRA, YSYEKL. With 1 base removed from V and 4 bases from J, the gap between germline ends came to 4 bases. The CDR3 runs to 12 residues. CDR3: CASSQGVYGYTF. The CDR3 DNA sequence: TGCGCCAGCAGCCAAGGAGTCTATGGCTACACCTTC.

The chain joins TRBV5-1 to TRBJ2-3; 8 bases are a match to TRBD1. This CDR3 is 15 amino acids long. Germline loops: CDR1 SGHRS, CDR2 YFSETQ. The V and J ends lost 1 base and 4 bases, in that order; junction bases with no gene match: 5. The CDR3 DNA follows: TGCGCCAGCAGCTTGCTCCAGGGGGCCTCAGATACGCAGTATTTT. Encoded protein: CASSLLQGASDTQYF.

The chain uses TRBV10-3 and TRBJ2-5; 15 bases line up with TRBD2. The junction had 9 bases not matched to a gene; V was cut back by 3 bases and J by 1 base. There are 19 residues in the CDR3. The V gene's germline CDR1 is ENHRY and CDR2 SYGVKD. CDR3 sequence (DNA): TGTGCCATCAGTGATCCTGGACTAGCGGGAGGGCCAACCCAAGAGACCCAGTACTTC. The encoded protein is CAISDPGLAGGPTQETQYF.

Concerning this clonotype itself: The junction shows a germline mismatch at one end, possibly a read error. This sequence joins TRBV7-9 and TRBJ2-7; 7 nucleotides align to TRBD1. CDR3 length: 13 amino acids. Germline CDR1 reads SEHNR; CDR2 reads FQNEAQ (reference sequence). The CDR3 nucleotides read TGTGCCAGCACCGGGACAGCTGATCACGAGCAGTACTTT. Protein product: CASTGTADHEQYF.

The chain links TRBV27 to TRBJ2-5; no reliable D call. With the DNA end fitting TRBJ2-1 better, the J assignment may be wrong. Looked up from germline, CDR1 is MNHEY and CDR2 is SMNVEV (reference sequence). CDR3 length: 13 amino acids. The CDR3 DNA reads TGTGCCAGCAGTTTAGTAGCTGCCAATGAGCAGTTCTTC. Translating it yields CASSLVAANEQFF.

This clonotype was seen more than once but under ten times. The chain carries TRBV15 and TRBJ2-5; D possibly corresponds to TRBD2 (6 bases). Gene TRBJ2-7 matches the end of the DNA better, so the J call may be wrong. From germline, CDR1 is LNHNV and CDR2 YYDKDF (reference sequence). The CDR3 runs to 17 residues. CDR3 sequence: CATSRARDGGSYYEQYF. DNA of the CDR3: TGTGCCACCAGCAGAGCGAGGGACGGAGGGAGTTACTACGAGCAGTACTTC.

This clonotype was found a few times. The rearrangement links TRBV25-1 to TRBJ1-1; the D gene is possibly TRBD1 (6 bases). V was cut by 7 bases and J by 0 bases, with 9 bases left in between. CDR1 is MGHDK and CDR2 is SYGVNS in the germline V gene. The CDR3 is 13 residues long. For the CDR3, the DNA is TGTGCCAGCATTGGACAGTTGAACACTGAAGCTTTCTTT. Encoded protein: CASIGQLNTEAFF.

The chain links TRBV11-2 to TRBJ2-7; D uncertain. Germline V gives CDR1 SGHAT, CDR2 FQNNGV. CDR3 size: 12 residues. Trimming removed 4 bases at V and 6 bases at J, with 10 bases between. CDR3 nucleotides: TGTGCCAGCAGCTGGGCGCTGGTCGAGCAGTACTTC. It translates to CASSWALVEQYF.

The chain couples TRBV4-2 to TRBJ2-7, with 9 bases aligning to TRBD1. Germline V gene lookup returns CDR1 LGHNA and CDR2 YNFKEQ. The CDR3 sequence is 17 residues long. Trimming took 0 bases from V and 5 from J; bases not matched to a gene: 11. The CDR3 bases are TGTGCCAGCAGCCAAGATCCCCCTGGACAGGGGTCTCACGAGCAGTACTTC. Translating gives CASSQDPPGQGSHEQYF.

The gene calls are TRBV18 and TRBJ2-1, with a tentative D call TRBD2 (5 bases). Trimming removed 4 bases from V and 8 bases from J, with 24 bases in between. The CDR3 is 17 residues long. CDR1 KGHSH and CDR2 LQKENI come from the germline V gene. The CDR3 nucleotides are TGTGCCAGCTCACAGCTCCCGGCTAGCCCCTCCGACGATGAGCAGTTCTTC. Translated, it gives CASSQLPASPSDDEQFF.

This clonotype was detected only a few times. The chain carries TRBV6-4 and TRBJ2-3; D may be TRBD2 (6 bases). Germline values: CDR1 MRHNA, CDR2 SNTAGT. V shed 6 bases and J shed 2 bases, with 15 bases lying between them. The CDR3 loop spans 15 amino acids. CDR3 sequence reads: CASSPMGGPTDTQYF. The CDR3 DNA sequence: TGTGCCAGCAGCCCGATGGGGGGACCCACAGATACGCAGTATTTT.

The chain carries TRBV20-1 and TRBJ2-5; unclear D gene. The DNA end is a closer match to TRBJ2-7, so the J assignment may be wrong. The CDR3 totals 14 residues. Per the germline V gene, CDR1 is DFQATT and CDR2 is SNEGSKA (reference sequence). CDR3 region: CSALFPDGSYEQYF. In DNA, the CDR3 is TGCAGTGCGCTCTTCCCAGACGGATCCTACGAGCAGTACTTC.

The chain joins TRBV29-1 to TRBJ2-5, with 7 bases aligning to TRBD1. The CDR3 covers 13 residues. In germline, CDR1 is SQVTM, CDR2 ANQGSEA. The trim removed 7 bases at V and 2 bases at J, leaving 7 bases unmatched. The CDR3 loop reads CSGGTALQETQYF. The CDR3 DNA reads TGCAGCGGAGGGACAGCGCTTCAAGAGACCCAGTACTTC.

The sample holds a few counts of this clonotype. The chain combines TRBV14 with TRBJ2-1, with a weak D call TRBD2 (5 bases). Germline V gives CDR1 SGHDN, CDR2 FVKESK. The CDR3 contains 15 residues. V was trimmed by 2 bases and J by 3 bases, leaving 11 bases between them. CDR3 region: CASSQQARDYNEQFF. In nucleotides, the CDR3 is TGTGCCAGCAGCCAACAGGCGAGGGACTACAATGAGCAGTTCTTC.

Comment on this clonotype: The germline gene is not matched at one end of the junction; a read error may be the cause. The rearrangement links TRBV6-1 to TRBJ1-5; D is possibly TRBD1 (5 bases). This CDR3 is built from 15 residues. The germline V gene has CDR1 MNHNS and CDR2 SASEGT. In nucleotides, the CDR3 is TGTGCCAGCAGGGAAGGCCATCAGGGTTTTGGGCCCCAGCATTTT. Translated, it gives CASREGHQGFGPQHF.

CDR3 residues: CASSLRVTTADTQYF. CDR3 sequence (DNA): TGTGCCAGCAGCTTAAGGGTTACGACAGCAGATACGCAGTATTTT. The rearrangement uses TRBV7-2 and TRBJ2-3; TRBD1 is a possible D gene (5 bases). CDR3 length: 15 amino acids. Germline V gene lookup returns CDR1 SGHTA and CDR2 FQGNSA. Between the trimmed V and J ends, which lost 2 bases and 4 bases, there was a span of 13 bases.

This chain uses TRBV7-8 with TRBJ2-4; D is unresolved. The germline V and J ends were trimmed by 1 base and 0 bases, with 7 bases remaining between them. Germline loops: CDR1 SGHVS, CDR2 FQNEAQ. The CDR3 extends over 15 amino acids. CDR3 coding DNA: TGTGCCAGCAGCTTAGGTCCAGTAGCCAAAAACATTCAGTACTTC. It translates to CASSLGPVAKNIQYF.

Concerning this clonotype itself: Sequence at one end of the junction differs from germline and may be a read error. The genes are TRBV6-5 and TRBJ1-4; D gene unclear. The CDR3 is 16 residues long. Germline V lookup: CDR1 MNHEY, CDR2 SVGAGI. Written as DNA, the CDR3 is TGTGCCAGCAGTTACTCGGCATTCGCAACTAATGAAAAACAGTTTTTT. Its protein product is CASSYSAFATNEKQFF.

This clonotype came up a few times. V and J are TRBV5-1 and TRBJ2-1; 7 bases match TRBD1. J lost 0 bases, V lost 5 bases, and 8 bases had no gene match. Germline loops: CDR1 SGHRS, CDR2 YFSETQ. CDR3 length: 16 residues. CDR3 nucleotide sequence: TGCGCCAGCAGTCCCATCCGGGACAGCTCCTACAATGAGCAGTTCTTC. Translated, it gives CASSPIRDSSYNEQFF.

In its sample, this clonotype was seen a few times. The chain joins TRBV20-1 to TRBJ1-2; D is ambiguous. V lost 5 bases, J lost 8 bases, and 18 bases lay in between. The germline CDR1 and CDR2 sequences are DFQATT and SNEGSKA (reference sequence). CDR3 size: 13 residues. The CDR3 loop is CSAPQSAGSGYTF. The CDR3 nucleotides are TGCAGTGCTCCCCAATCCGCAGGTTCCGGCTACACCTTC.

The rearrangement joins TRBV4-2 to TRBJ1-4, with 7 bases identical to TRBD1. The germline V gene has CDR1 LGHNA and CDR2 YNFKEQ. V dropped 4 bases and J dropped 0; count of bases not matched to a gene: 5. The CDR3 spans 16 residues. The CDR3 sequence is CASSPSDRATNEKLFF. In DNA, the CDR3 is TGTGCCAGCAGCCCCTCCGACAGGGCAACTAATGAAAAACTGTTTTTT.

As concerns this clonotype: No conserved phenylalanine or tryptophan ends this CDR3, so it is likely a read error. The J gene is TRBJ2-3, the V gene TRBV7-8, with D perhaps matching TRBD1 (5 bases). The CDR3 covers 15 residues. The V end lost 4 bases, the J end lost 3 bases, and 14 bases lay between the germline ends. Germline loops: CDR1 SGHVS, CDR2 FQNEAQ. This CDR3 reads CASSWYRKGTDTQYL. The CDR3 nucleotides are TGTGCCAGCAGCTGGTACAGGAAAGGGACAGATACGCAGTATCTT.

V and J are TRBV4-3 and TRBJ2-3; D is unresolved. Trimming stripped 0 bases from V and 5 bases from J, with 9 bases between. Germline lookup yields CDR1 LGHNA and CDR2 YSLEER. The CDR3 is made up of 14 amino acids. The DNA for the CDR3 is TGCGCCAGCAGCCAAGATCGGAATGGAGATACGCAGTATTTT. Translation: CASSQDRNGDTQYF.

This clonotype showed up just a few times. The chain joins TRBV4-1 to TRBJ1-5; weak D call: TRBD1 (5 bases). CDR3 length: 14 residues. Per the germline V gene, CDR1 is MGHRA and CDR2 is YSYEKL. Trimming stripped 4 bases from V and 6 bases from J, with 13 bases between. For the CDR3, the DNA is TGCGCCAGCAGCCCTACGGGGGTAGGTCAGCCCCAGCATTTT. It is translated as CASSPTGVGQPQHF.

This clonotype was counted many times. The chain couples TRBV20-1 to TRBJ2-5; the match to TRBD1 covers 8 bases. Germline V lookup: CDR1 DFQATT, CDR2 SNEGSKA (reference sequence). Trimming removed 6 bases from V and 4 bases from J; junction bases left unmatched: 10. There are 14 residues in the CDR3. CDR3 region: CSAKRTGWGETQYF. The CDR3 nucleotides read TGCAGTGCGAAGCGGACAGGGTGGGGAGAGACCCAGTACTTC.